This paragraph covers one T cell receptor beta chain sequence. Its target is not known. Only in-frame clones appear in the TCRdb table, and some are missing; sequencing was by immunoSEQ multiplex PCR. There are more than 300,000 clones in the sample; about 88% occur only once, and 6.4% lies in the top ten. This entry belongs to a study of Ad26.COV2.S vaccination and SARS-CoV-2 variants. The study, taken as a whole, reports: Substantial breadth in spike-specific CD8+ and CD4+ T cell responses was reportedly seen after vaccination.

There are 15 residues in the CDR3. Germline CDR1 is KGHSH and CDR2 is LQKENI. Deletions cut 5 bases from V and 6 bases from J, with 17 bases between. This sample's treatment: about 20 received Ad26.COV2.S at low or high dose, single or two shots; five or six received placebo; per-sample allocation not given. The samples were gathered on day 63 after the first injection of vaccine or placebo. This person who donated was an adult of 18-55 years in Boston. This sequence originates from a person aged 18-65 years who received the Ad26.COV2.S COVID-19 vaccine or a placebo. This sequence joins TRBV18 and TRBJ1-5, with D unclear. Sequences were derived from peripheral blood, sampled in a trial of Ad26.COV2.S vaccine versus placebo. The CDR3 loop reads CASSATLGRGQPQHF. Written as DNA, the CDR3 is TGTGCCAGCTCAGCCACATTGGGAAGAGGTCAGCCCCAGCATTTT.